Listed below are T cell receptor beta chains from one sample, sequenced in a study of T cells in Graves' hyperthyroidism and ophthalmopathy. Via MiXCR, TCRdb re-called the multiplex PCR reads, giving one row per CDR3 protein. The sample has 700,000 or so distinct CDR3 sequences, roughly 15% seen once. The sequenced sample consisted of blood. The receptors originated from a woman aged 50 to 60 with Graves' ophthalmopathy. The CDR3 runs from the conserved cysteine through the conserved F or W. A D gene is named only where the DNA matches it firmly. Expanded clones are given a class, and other clones once, few, many or no size at all.

V	size	J	D	DNA	CDR3
TRBV18	few	TRBJ2-2	TRBD1	TGTGCCAGCTCACCAGTTGTTTTGGGGACAGTCAACACCGGGGAGCTGTTTTTT	CASSPVVLGTVNTGELFF
TRBV14	-	TRBJ2-1	-	TGTGCCAGCAGCCAAGTTCTAGGAACCGAGCAGTTCTTC	CASSQVLGTEQFF
TRBV7-2	many	TRBJ2-1	-	TGTGCCAGCAGCTTAGAATCCAATGAGCAGTTCTTC	CASSLESNEQFF
TRBV27	-	TRBJ1-1	TRBD1	TGTGCCAGCAGTTTTCGTACAGGGGGGATTCAGACTGAAGCTTTCTTT	CASSFRTGGIQTEAFF
TRBV15	many	TRBJ1-1	-	TGTGCCACCAGCAGCCCGACCCCCAGCACTGAAGCTTTCTTT	CATSSPTPSTEAFF
TRBV9	few	TRBJ2-7	-	TGTGCCAGCAGCGTAGCTACCGGGCAGGGGGGCGAGCAGTACTTC	CASSVATGQGGEQYF
TRBV20-1	many	TRBJ2-1	TRBD2	TGCAGTGCTAGGCCCGGGACTAGCGGTAATGAGCAGTTCTTC	CSARPGTSGNEQFF
TRBV20-1	many	TRBJ2-7	-	TGCAGTGCTAGAGACGGGGGAACATCCTACGAGCAGTACTTC	CSARDGGTSYEQYF
TRBV27	-	TRBJ2-7	TRBD1	TGTGCCAGCAGTTCAAGGACGGACAGGTACGAGCAGTACTTC	CASSSRTDRYEQYF
TRBV28	many	TRBJ2-1	TRBD2	TGTGCCAGCAGTTTCTACGCCCTCCTAAGCGGGAGCCTCTACAATGAGCAGTTCTTC	CASSFYALLSGSLYNEQFF
TRBV28	many	TRBJ1-1	-	TGTGCCAGCAGCAGCGTGAACACTGAAGCTTTCTTT	CASSSVNTEAFF
TRBV20-1	many	TRBJ2-1	TRBD1	TGCAGTGCTAGACGGGCCAGGGGGCCCTGGGATGAGCAGTTCTTC	CSARRARGPWDEQFF
TRBV30	many	TRBJ2-5	-	TGTGCCTGGAGTATGCTGGAGACCCAGTACTTC	CAWSMLETQYF
TRBV6-1	many	TRBJ2-3	TRBD2	TGTGCCAGCAGTTACCAGAGCGGGAGGGGGCGGGATACGCAGTATTTT	CASSYQSGRGRDTQYF
TRBV12-3/TRBV12-4	-	TRBJ2-5	-	TGTGCCAGCAGCTTACTTATGTTTGGGACCCAGTACTTC	CASSLLMFGTQYF
TRBV6-1	many	TRBJ2-7	-	TGTGCCAGCCGGAGGGATAGGTACGAGCAGTACTTC	CASRRDRYEQYF
TRBV12-5	many	TRBJ2-1	TRBD1	TGTGCTAGTGGTTTGGTACCTGAGGGGGCTCCTACTAGCTCCTACAATGAGCAGTTCTTC	CASGLVPEGAPTSSYNEQFF
TRBV28	many	TRBJ2-1	-	TGTGCCAGCAGTTTTACCCCAGGGAACTACAATGAGCAGTTCTTC	CASSFTPGNYNEQFF
TRBV19	few	TRBJ2-7	TRBD2	TGTGCCAGTAGTATGGGACTAGCGCGCGAGCAGTACTTC	CASSMGLAREQYF
TRBV20-1	many	TRBJ2-1	TRBD1	TGCAGTGCTTCCCGCCGGACAGGGCTCTACAATGAGCAGTTCTTC	CSASRRTGLYNEQFF
TRBV4-3	-	TRBJ2-4	TRBD2	TGCGCCAGCAGCCCGGGACTAGCGGGAGGGTGGGCCAAAAACATTCAGTACTTC	CASSPGLAGGWAKNIQYF
TRBV5-1	many	TRBJ2-5	-	TGTGCCAGCAGTTTATTACGGCAAGAGACCCAGTACTTC	CASSLLRQETQYF
TRBV29-1	once	TRBJ1-1	-	TGCAGCGTTGAAAAACCGTTAAACACTGAAGCTTTCTTT	CSVEKPLNTEAFF
TRBV6-1	many	TRBJ2-7	-	TGTGCCAGCAGTCAACCGGGACACCACATACCCTACGAGCAGTACTTC	CASSQPGHHIPYEQYF
TRBV3-1	-	TRBJ1-1	-	TGTGCCAGCAGCCACCGCAGGGACACTGAAGCTTTCTTT	CASSHRRDTEAFF
TRBV4-3	few	TRBJ2-2	TRBD1	TGCGCCAGCAGCCGGACAGGGGGCAGGGGCACCGGGGAGCTGTTTTTT	CASSRTGGRGTGELFF
TRBV20-1	-	TRBJ2-3	TRBD2	TGCAGTGCTAGGGCTAGCGGGGGCAGAGATACGCAGTATTTT	CSARASGGRDTQYF
TRBV30	many	TRBJ2-3	TRBD2	TGTGCCTGGACTAGCGGGAGGGCAGATACGCAGTATTTT	CAWTSGRADTQYF
TRBV13	-	TRBJ2-7	TRBD2	TGTGCCAGCAGCACGGGACTAGCGGGCTCCGAGCAGTACTTC	CASSTGLAGSEQYF
TRBV7-9	many	TRBJ1-1	-	TGTGCCAGCAGCTCGCTCGCTCGGAACACTGAAGCTTTCTTT	CASSSLARNTEAFF
TRBV19	few	TRBJ2-2	TRBD2	TGTGCCAGTACCAGCGGGAGCTACTCCGGGGAGCTGTTTTTT	CASTSGSYSGELFF
TRBV24-1	-	TRBJ2-2	TRBD2	TGTGCCACCAGTGAAATAGCGGGAGCCGGGACCGGGGAGCTGTTTTTT	CATSEIAGAGTGELFF
TRBV27	many	TRBJ2-7	TRBD1	TGTGCCAGCAGTCGAACACGACAGGGGGCTGGCTCCTACGAGCAGTACTTC	CASSRTRQGAGSYEQYF
TRBV5-4	few	TRBJ2-7	-	TGTGCCAGCAGCTTGGGGGTGACTCAACCTTACGAGCAGTACTTC	CASSLGVTQPYEQYF
TRBV6-1	-	TRBJ2-7	TRBD1	TGTGCCACCCTTCGTCCCGGGACAGGGAAGGGCTACGAGCAGTACTTC	CATLRPGTGKGYEQYF
TRBV7-8	-	TRBJ1-5	-	TGTGCCAGCAGCTTGTCGACTACTAGCAATCAGCCCCAGCATTTT	CASSLSTTSNQPQHF
TRBV24-1	-	TRBJ2-3	TRBD1	TGTGCCACCAGTAGGACAGGGGGCACAGATACGCAGTATTTT	CATSRTGGTDTQYF
TRBV19	many	TRBJ1-1	-	TGTGCCAGCAGCATCACACGGAACACTGAAGCTTTCTTT	CASSITRNTEAFF
TRBV7-2	-	TRBJ2-1	TRBD2	TGTGCCAGCAGCTTGGGACCAGCGGGAGGCAATGAGCAGTTCTTC	CASSLGPAGGNEQFF
TRBV7-9	few	TRBJ2-7	TRBD2	TGTGCCAGCGGCTCGGGACTAGCGGGAGGCCACGAGCAGTACTTC	CASGSGLAGGHEQYF
TRBV19	few	TRBJ1-2	-	TGTGCCAGTAGTCCGAGCGGACGGACTCTCTATGGCTACACCTTC	CASSPSGRTLYGYTF
TRBV4-3	few	TRBJ1-1	TRBD1	TGCGCCAGCAGCACACGACAGGGTCGCAACACTGAAGCTTTCTTT	CASSTRQGRNTEAFF